These 32 T cell receptor beta chains were sequenced from one sample in a study of post-analysis software for immune sequencing data. Their recognized antigens are unknown. Unique molecular identifiers were built into the TCR beta cDNA libraries. TCRdb used MiXCR to reprocess the PCR reads, holding one entry per CDR3 protein. Of 430,000 or so distinct CDR3 sequences listed, about 40% were seen once; the top ten hold approximately 7.1%. Notes on the study in general: The study found TRBV5-6, TRBV5-1 and TRBV20-1 among a handful of TRBV segments more frequent in patients than controls.

Sequencing input: blood. These receptors all stem from a girl aged 2-9 years with multiple sclerosis.

A remark on this clonotype: As the CDR3 is not closed by the conserved phenylalanine or tryptophan, this likely results from a read error. The chain carries TRBV12-3 or TRBV12-4 and TRBJ2-5; 14 bases are a match to TRBD2. CDR3 length: 16 amino acids. This CDR3 is CASSRTSGGSQEAQYS. CDR3 nucleotide sequence: TGTGCCAGCAGTCGGACTAGCGGGGGGAGCCAAGAGGCCCAGTACTCC.

This clonotype was recorded a few times. The chain is built from TRBV20-1 and TRBJ1-1; tentatively, D is TRBD1 (5 bases). CDR3 length: 13 amino acids. Germline V gives CDR1 DFQATT, CDR2 SNEGSKA (reference sequence). V lost 3 bases to trimming and J lost 5 bases, with 13 bases between them. For the CDR3, the DNA is TGCAGTGCTAGGTCTGGGGGTGTGACTGAAGCTTTCTTT. As protein: CSARSGGVTEAFF.

The V call is TRBV5-1, the J call TRBJ1-2, with a tentative D call TRBD1 (5 bases). V lost 0 bases and J 5 bases, leaving 8 bases between the germline ends. CDR3 length equals 13 residues. The germline V gene has CDR1 SGHRS and CDR2 YFSETQ. The CDR3 here is CASSLVGEYGYTF. CDR3 bases: TGCGCCAGCAGCTTGGTAGGGGAATATGGCTACACCTTC.

The chain carries TRBV10-3 and TRBJ2-7; D is possibly TRBD2 (6 bases). Germline lookup yields CDR1 ENHRY and CDR2 SYGVKD. The CDR3 totals 13 residues. Trimming stripped 10 bases from V and 2 bases from J, with 15 bases between. In nucleotides, the CDR3 is TGTGCCACCTCACCGGGAGAGGCCTACGAGCAGTACTTC. This codes for CATSPGEAYEQYF.

This clonotype was counted between two and nine times. The chain links TRBV20-1 to TRBJ2-7, with a weak D call TRBD1 (6 bases). Deletions cut 6 bases from V and 1 base from J, with 16 bases between. The CDR3 totals 14 residues. Germline CDR1 and CDR2: DFQATT and SNEGSKA (reference sequence). The CDR3 spells CSALRTEVSYEQYF. DNA for the CDR3: TGCAGTGCGCTAAGGACAGAAGTTTCCTACGAGCAGTACTTC.

The chain employs TRBV15 and TRBJ1-2, with a weak D call TRBD1 (5 bases). V was shortened by 5 bases and J by 1 base, with 8 bases between the two germline ends. CDR1 and CDR2 (germline): LNHNV, YYDKDF (reference sequence). The CDR3 runs 13 residues. CDR3 sequence (DNA): TGTGCCACCAGCGGGGGGATTAACTATGGCTACACCTTC. Its translation is CATSGGINYGYTF.

This chain joins TRBV29-1 and TRBJ1-1; possible D gene TRBD1, 5 bases. Germline V lookup: CDR1 SQVTM, CDR2 ANQGSEA. The CDR3 contains 12 residues. V was clipped by 7 bases and J by 1 base, with 10 bases between them. The CDR3: CSAFQGNTEAFF. The CDR3, as DNA: TGCAGCGCCTTTCAGGGGAACACTGAAGCTTTCTTT.

This clonotype was seen once. The genes are TRBV12-3 or TRBV12-4 and TRBJ2-3; 8 nucleotides match TRBD1. The CDR3 runs to 20 residues. After removal of 5 bases from V and 0 bases from J, the junction contained 19 bases not matched to a gene. CDR3 sequence: CASSTTTGTGEAQSTDTQYF. The CDR3 nucleotides read TGTGCCAGCAGTACTACTACCGGGACAGGTGAAGCGCAAAGCACAGATACGCAGTATTTT.

The table lists this clonotype with a few counts. The genes are TRBV12-3 or TRBV12-4 and TRBJ1-4; 7 bases map to TRBD1. This CDR3 is built from 15 residues. V was pared by 6 bases and J by 7 bases, with 11 bases of the junction left unmatched. The DNA for the CDR3 is TGTGCCAGCAGGGTCGGGACAGTATTCGGTGAAAAACTGTTTTTT. It yields the protein CASRVGTVFGEKLFF.

The chain couples TRBV5-1 to TRBJ1-1, with D possibly matching TRBD1 (5 bases). Germline V lookup: CDR1 SGHRS, CDR2 YFSETQ. Trimming took off 2 bases at V and 2 bases at J, with 10 bases between the two ends. This CDR3 region has 14 residues. In DNA form, the CDR3 reads TGCGCCAGCAGCTTTACAGGCGTCAACACTGAAGCTTTCTTT. It encodes CASSFTGVNTEAFF.

The rearrangement uses TRBV6-6 and TRBJ2-5, with D unresolved. Germline V lookup: CDR1 MNHNY, CDR2 SVGAGI (reference sequence). The germline V and J ends were trimmed by 8 bases and 1 base, with 11 bases remaining between them. This CDR3 has 13 residues. The CDR3 bases are TGTGCCAGCTATTGGGCGGTCCAAGAGACCCAGTACTTC. Its translation is CASYWAVQETQYF.

The chain is built from TRBV20-1 and TRBJ2-1; 9 nucleotides agree with TRBD1. Trimming removed 3 bases from V and 3 bases from J; junction bases left unmatched: 3. The CDR3 contains 14 residues. Germline-derived CDR1 and CDR2 are DFQATT and SNEGSKA (reference sequence). The DNA for the CDR3 is TGCAGTGCTAGTACAGGGGGCGGCTACAATGAGCAGTTCTTC. This gives the protein CSASTGGGYNEQFF.

The chain combines TRBV20-1 with TRBJ2-7, with 8 bases fitting TRBD1. The CDR3 covers 15 residues. Germline V gives CDR1 DFQATT, CDR2 SNEGSKA (reference sequence). J lost 4 bases, V lost 5 bases, and 13 bases had no gene match. CDR3 nucleotides: TGCAGTGCTCAGCATTCCGGGACAGGACTTTACGAGCAGTACTTC. Protein: CSAQHSGTGLYEQYF.

Only a few counts were recorded for this clonotype. V usage is TRBV7-3 and J usage is TRBJ2-1, with TRBD2 matching over 11 bases. The CDR3 consists of 16 residues. Germline V gene lookup returns CDR1 SGHTA and CDR2 FQGTGA. Trimming at V came to 3 bases and at J to 1 base, leaving 2 bases not matched to a gene. In DNA, the CDR3 is TGTGCCAGCAGCTTGGGACTAGCGGAGTCCTACAATGAGCAGTTCTTC. Its protein product is CASSLGLAESYNEQFF.

This chain connects TRBV12-3 or TRBV12-4 to TRBJ2-5; a possible D gene is TRBD1 (6 bases). The CDR3 has 13 residues. V was clipped by 5 bases and J by 1 base, with 8 bases between them. CDR3: CASSQTGQETQYF. The CDR3 nucleotides are TGTGCCAGCAGTCAGACAGGCCAAGAGACCCAGTACTTC.

The sample holds a few counts of this clonotype. This chain joins TRBV7-3 and TRBJ1-2; TRBD1 matches 7 bases. The CDR3 is made up of 14 amino acids. Germline V gene data show CDR1 as SGHTA and CDR2 as FQGTGA. The J segment lost 4 bases and the V segment lost 3 bases, leaving 5 bases of the junction unmatched. CDR3 protein: CASSFARTGYGYTF. In DNA, the CDR3 is TGTGCCAGCAGCTTTGCCCGGACAGGCTATGGCTACACCTTC.

The rearrangement joins TRBV10-3 to TRBJ1-2; weak D call: TRBD1 (5 bases). The germline CDR1 and CDR2 sequences are ENHRY and SYGVKD. The CDR3 sequence is 13 residues long. V was clipped by 5 bases and J by 7 bases, with 14 bases between them. In nucleotides, the CDR3 is TGTGCCATCAGTCAAACGACAGATTGTGGCTACACCTTC. It translates to CAISQTTDCGYTF.

This clonotype turned up a few times. CDR3 loop: CASSVRQEGTDTQYF. The CDR3 nucleotides are TGCGCCAGCAGCGTCCGACAGGAGGGAACAGATACGCAGTATTTT. The chain recombines TRBV5-1 with TRBJ2-3; D assignment may be TRBD1 or TRBD2 (6 bases each). Germline V gene data show CDR1 as SGHRS and CDR2 as YFSETQ. Trimming took 4 bases from V and 3 from J, leaving 15 bases between them. This CDR3 has 15 residues.

This chain joins TRBV10-1 and TRBJ2-3; no firm D call. Germline V gene lookup returns CDR1 WNHNN and CDR2 SYGVQD (reference sequence). V shed 0 bases and J shed 2 bases, with 9 bases lying between them. The CDR3 extends over 15 amino acids. The CDR3 loop reads CASSESHGITDTQYF. The CDR3 nucleotides read TGCGCCAGCAGTGAGTCGCATGGTATCACAGATACGCAGTATTTT.

CDR3 DNA sequence: TGCGCCAGCAGCTTGGGCAGGACAGGGCCACAAGAGACCCAGTACTTC. Translating it yields CASSLGRTGPQETQYF. The chain carries TRBV5-1 and TRBJ2-5, with 8 bases lining up with TRBD1. This CDR3 contains 16 residues. The V gene's germline CDR1 is SGHRS and CDR2 YFSETQ. V shed 0 bases, J shed 2 bases, and the junction held 6 bases outside the gene matches.

CDR3 protein: CSVVASLNEQFF. As DNA, the CDR3 is TGCAGCGTTGTAGCTAGCCTCAATGAGCAGTTCTTC. The J gene is TRBJ2-1, the V gene TRBV29-1; D possibly corresponds to TRBD2 (5 bases). There are 12 residues in the CDR3. V gave up 4 bases and J gave up 6 bases, with 10 bases separating them. Germline loops: CDR1 SQVTM, CDR2 ANQGSEA.

The CDR3 reads CASSPALGNEQFF. DNA of the CDR3: TGTGCCAGCAGCCCTGCGTTGGGCAATGAGCAGTTCTTC. This chain links TRBV5-4 with TRBJ2-1; no clear D gene. The germline V gene encodes CDR1 SGHNT and CDR2 YYREEE (reference sequence). This CDR3 spans 13 amino acids. V lost 4 bases and J 6 bases, leaving 11 bases between the germline ends.

There are a few counts of this clonotype. V and J are TRBV12-3 or TRBV12-4 and TRBJ1-5; D remains ambiguous. This CDR3 contains 14 residues. Trimming took 3 bases from V and 0 from J, leaving 6 bases between them. The CDR3 DNA reads as TGTGCCAGCAGTTTTTTATATAGCAATCAGCCCCAGCATTTT. This translates into CASSFLYSNQPQHF.

The chain recombines TRBV27 with TRBJ2-3, with D perhaps matching TRBD1 or TRBD2 (5 bases each). The CDR3 runs 16 residues. Per germline, CDR1 MNHEY and CDR2 SMNVEV (reference sequence). V was cut by 3 bases and J by 1 base, with 14 bases left in between. CDR3 sequence: CASSFGPGLGTDTQYF. CDR3 coding DNA: TGTGCCAGCAGTTTCGGTCCGGGGCTGGGCACAGATACGCAGTATTTT.

V usage is TRBV6-6 and J usage is TRBJ1-1, with D possibly TRBD1 on 5 matching bases. V was pared by 5 bases and J by 4 bases, with 14 bases between. Germline V gives CDR1 MNHNY, CDR2 SVGAGI (reference sequence). The CDR3 contains 14 residues. This chain's CDR3 is CASSAPKGCTEAFF. CDR3 coding DNA: TGTGCCAGCAGTGCTCCAAAGGGGTGCACTGAAGCTTTCTTT.

This clonotype was picked up a small number of times. The chain links TRBV4-3 to TRBJ2-1; D is unresolved. Trimming pared 0 bases from V and 3 bases from J, leaving 27 bases between. In germline, CDR1 is LGHNA, CDR2 YSLEER. There are 21 residues in the CDR3. The CDR3 protein is CASSQDPRPISETPFYNEQFF. CDR3 coding DNA: TGCGCCAGCAGCCAAGACCCCAGGCCCATATCGGAAACTCCGTTCTACAATGAGCAGTTCTTC.

This clonotype has just a few counts. V is TRBV6-1 and J is TRBJ2-7; either TRBD1 or TRBD2 may supply D (5 bases each). CDR3 length equals 14 residues. Germline V gives CDR1 MNHNS, CDR2 SASEGT. The ends were cut back, 6 bases at V and 1 base at J, with 13 bases in the middle. The DNA of the CDR3 is TGTGCCAGCAGGCCCCGGGACGGATCCTACGAGCAGTACTTC. Amino acids: CASRPRDGSYEQYF.

V is TRBV7-6 and J is TRBJ2-7, with 11 bases that match TRBD2. V was clipped by 0 bases and J by 7 bases; unmatched bases: 14. The CDR3 sequence is 18 residues long. CDR1 is SGHVS, CDR2 FNYEAQ, per germline. CDR3 nucleotides: TGTGCCAGCAGCTTAGCGCTTATAGGACTAGCGGGCAACAATGAGCAGTACTTC. Translated: CASSLALIGLAGNNEQYF.

The V call is TRBV18, the J call TRBJ2-1; D may correspond to TRBD1 or TRBD2 (5 bases each). Germline V lookup: CDR1 KGHSH, CDR2 LQKENI. V was clipped by 3 bases and J by 2 bases, with 14 bases between them. This CDR3 spans 16 amino acids. CDR3 DNA: TGTGCCAGCTCACCTGGGGGTGTAATCACCTACAATGAGCAGTTCTTC. Translating it yields CASSPGGVITYNEQFF. Complete variable domain (other parts from reference TRBV18 and TRBJ2-1): NAGVMQNPRHLVRRRGQEARLRCSPMKGHSHVYWYRQLPEEGLKFMVYLQKENIIDESGMPKERFSAEFPKEGPSILRIQQVVRGDSAAYFCASSPGGVITYNEQFFGPGTRLTVL.

The chain joins TRBV7-9 to TRBJ1-4; D is possibly TRBD1 (5 bases). Trimming pared 1 base from V and 3 bases from J, leaving 6 bases between. The CDR3 sequence is 14 residues long. Germline V lookup: CDR1 SEHNR, CDR2 FQNEAQ (reference sequence). CDR3 bases: TGTGCCAGCAGCTTAGGGGGACCTAATGAAAAACTGTTTTTT. This encodes CASSLGGPNEKLFF. The whole variable domain, remainder taken from reference TRBV7-9 and TRBJ1-4, is DTGVSQNPRHKITKRGQNVTFRCDPISEHNRLYWYRQTLGQGPEFLTYFQNEAQLEKSRLLSDRFSAERPKGSFSTLEIQRTEQGDSAMYLCASSLGGPNEKLFFGSGTQLSVL.

A few counts support this clonotype. The V call is TRBV12-5, the J call TRBJ2-5; 9 nucleotides align to TRBD1. The J call may not be correct, given that the DNA end is closer to TRBJ2-7. The germline gives CDR1 LGHNT, CDR2 FRNRAP. The CDR3 totals 18 residues. CDR3: CASGLMRSGTGFFYEQYF. CDR3 DNA sequence: TGTGCTAGTGGTTTGATGCGCTCCGGGACAGGGTTTTTCTACGAGCAGTACTTC.

V usage is TRBV7-9 and J usage is TRBJ2-7; 12 bases are a match to TRBD2. The end of the DNA is better explained by TRBJ2-5, so the J call may be wrong. CDR1 and CDR2 (germline): SEHNR, FQNEAQ (reference sequence). The CDR3 is 16 residues long. CDR3 amino acids: CASSLRTSGASATQYF. As DNA, the CDR3 is TGTGCCAGCAGCCTACGGACTAGCGGGGCCTCGGCGACCCAGTACTTC.